A selection of T cell receptor beta chains follows, all from one sample in a study of T cells expressing NK-cell markers. TCRdb derives one entry per CDR3 protein from the 5' RACE reads, leaving out DNA. This repertoire comprises fewer than 400,000 distinct CDR3 sequences; its ten largest clones make up around 4.9%. Sequencing was carried out using blood T cells: a sorted CD56 or NKG2C T cell subset, CD4+ or CD8+ T cells, or bulk PBMC T cells (not recorded which). The receptor set was obtained from a man between 18 and 69 years old in good health. Each CDR3 is given with its conserved first and last residue.

TRBJ2-2,TRBV14,CASSQGASGVTGELFF
TRBJ1-2,TRBV2,CASRGGTEDYGYTF
TRBJ2-5,TRBV9,CASSAGFEGTQYF
TRBJ2-7,TRBV7-3,CASSLNGRGPYEQYF
TRBJ2-2,TRBV3-1,CASSQDRLVTGELFF
TRBJ2-6,TRBV11-2,CASSPLLANVLTF
TRBJ2-4,TRBV4-1,CASSQLVAGALAKNIQYF
TRBJ2-1,TRBV12-3/TRBV12-4,CASSRQTSSYNEQFF
TRBJ1-2,TRBV29-1,CSGTDRGRDYTF
TRBJ1-3,TRBV28,CASRDPGGRGNTIYF
TRBJ2-2,TRBV24-1,CATKGTANTGELFF
TRBJ2-5,TRBV20-1,CSALERQGQRKTQYF
TRBJ2-2,TRBV2,CASISQGRASGELFF
TRBJ2-7,TRBV28,CASSAPGRGIYEQYF
TRBJ1-1,TRBV10-3,CAISRLGGTNTEAFF
TRBJ2-6,TRBV5-1,CASSLQVHMSGANVLTF